These 20 T cell receptor beta chains originate from one sample sequenced in a study of T cell repertoires in cytomegalovirus infection. Using its own MiXCR run on the reads, TCRdb lists one record per CDR3 protein. Among around 740,000 distinct CDR3 sequences listed, roughly a third were seen once. The sample taken for sequencing was PBMCs. The receptors shown here come from a human donor in good health (CMV status not recorded). Some clones in this sample may be carry-over from other donors' samples.

This clonotype has only a few counts. The chain employs TRBV7-2 and TRBJ1-1; 8 bases line up with TRBD1. Losses at the gene ends were 4 bases for V and 4 bases for J; bases not matched to a gene: 8. This CDR3 is 15 amino acids long. From germline, CDR1 is SGHTA and CDR2 FQGNSA. CDR3 sequence reads: CASSYDRGSGTEAFF. CDR3 DNA sequence: TGTGCCAGCAGCTACGACAGGGGTAGCGGCACTGAAGCTTTCTTT.

The chain combines TRBV29-1 with TRBJ2-3, with 15 bases that match TRBD2. The CDR3 sequence is 19 residues long. Germline CDR1 is SQVTM and CDR2 is ANQGSEA. The trim removed 0 bases at V and 4 bases at J, leaving 11 bases unmatched. In nucleotides, the CDR3 is TGCAGCGTTGAAGATCGTTTTGGACTAGCGGGAGGGGAGGCAGATACGCAGTATTTT. Translated: CSVEDRFGLAGGEADTQYF.

The chain uses TRBV12-3 or TRBV12-4 and TRBJ1-3; possibly TRBD1 for D (6 bases). This CDR3 is 18 amino acids long. V gave up 11 bases and J gave up 2 bases, with 28 bases separating them. The DNA of the CDR3 is TGTGCCTACTCAGCCCTTTCCCGGGACACACTACCTGGAAACACCATATATTTT. Translation: CAYSALSRDTLPGNTIYF.

The V call is TRBV10-3, the J call TRBJ1-1; TRBD1 aligns across 9 bases. The length of the CDR3 is 17 residues. The J segment lost 2 bases and the V segment lost 1 base, leaving 8 bases of the junction unmatched. CDR1 ENHRY and CDR2 SYGVKD come from the germline V gene. The CDR3 sequence: CAISEWTGTGINTEAFF. The CDR3 DNA is TGTGCCATCAGTGAGTGGACAGGGACAGGGATTAACACTGAAGCTTTCTTT.

As regards this clonotype: Germline is not matched at one junction end, which may reflect a read error. The rearrangement uses TRBV6-8 and TRBJ2-7; D remains unclear. Germline V lookup: CDR1 MNHGY, CDR2 SAAAGT. The CDR3 runs 12 residues. The DNA for the CDR3 is TGTGCCAGCAGGGGCTTATCCTACGCGCAGTACTTC. As protein: CASRGLSYAQYF.

V gene TRBV6-1 combines with J gene TRBJ1-5; D remains unclear. The CDR3 is made up of 12 amino acids. Per the germline V gene, CDR1 is MNHNS and CDR2 is SASEGT. Trimming cost V 4 bases and J 3 bases, with 4 bases left between them. The CDR3, as DNA: TGTGCCAGCAGTGGCCTCAATCAGCCCCAGCATTTT. Translating gives CASSGLNQPQHF.

The V call is TRBV5-5, the J call TRBJ2-3; D ambiguous. V was pared by 6 bases and J by 0 bases, with 14 bases between. This CDR3 spans 15 amino acids. Germline V gene sequence: CDR1 SGHKS, CDR2 YYEKEE (reference sequence). The CDR3 nucleotides read TGTGCCAGCACCCTGGACGGCATTAGCACAGATACGCAGTATTTT. Residues: CASTLDGISTDTQYF.

The J gene is TRBJ2-7, the V gene TRBV7-9; the D is unclear. Germline V lookup: CDR1 SEHNR, CDR2 FQNEAQ (reference sequence). With 6 bases removed from V and 6 bases from J, the gap between germline ends came to 15 bases. CDR3 size: 13 residues. The CDR3 sequence is CASRTFLSSEQYF. CDR3 nucleotide sequence: TGTGCCAGCAGGACCTTCCTTAGCAGCGAGCAGTACTTC.

The chain has TRBV7-9 and TRBJ1-6; TRBD1 matches at 9 bases. Germline CDR1 reads SEHNR; CDR2 reads FQNEAQ (reference sequence). This CDR3 region has 14 residues. V was pared by 3 bases and J by 9 bases, with 3 bases of the junction left unmatched. CDR3 sequence (DNA): TGTGCCAGCAGCTTCCTGGACAGGGGTTCACCCCTCCACTTT. Translating gives CASSFLDRGSPLHF.

The chain joins TRBV10-2 to TRBJ2-5; 12 bases agree with TRBD2. This CDR3 has 16 residues. With 4 bases clipped from V and 4 bases from J, the junction kept 7 bases outside the gene matches. The germline gives CDR1 WSHSY, CDR2 SAAADI. This CDR3 reads CASSGWTSGVGETQYF. The CDR3 DNA sequence: TGCGCCAGCAGTGGGTGGACTAGCGGGGTAGGAGAGACCCAGTACTTC.

CDR3 coding DNA: TGTGCCAGCAGCCCTGACATAATACCCTCCTACGAGCAGTACTTC. Translation: CASSPDIIPSYEQYF. The chain is built from TRBV5-5 and TRBJ2-7; no firm D call. Germline V CDR1 and CDR2: SGHKS, YYEKEE (reference sequence). V lost 4 bases and J 0 bases, leaving 14 bases between the germline ends. The CDR3 loop spans 15 amino acids.

This clonotype was seen a few times. V usage is TRBV7-9 and J usage is TRBJ2-2; TRBD1 agrees at 8 bases. This CDR3 spans 17 amino acids. V gave up 3 bases and J gave up 4 bases; unmatched junction bases: 10. Germline CDR1 and CDR2: SEHNR and FQNEAQ (reference sequence). This chain's CDR3 is CASSLGAGTGFTGELFF. CDR3 in DNA: TGTGCCAGCAGCTTGGGTGCCGGGACAGGTTTCACCGGGGAGCTGTTTTTT.

This clonotype showed up just once. The V call is TRBV20-1, the J call TRBJ1-1, with D unclear. The germline V gene encodes CDR1 DFQATT and CDR2 SNEGSKA (reference sequence). CDR3 length equals 15 residues. V lost 3 bases and J 0 bases, leaving 14 bases between the germline ends. The CDR3 region is CSARFLKGMNTEAFF. In nucleotides, the CDR3 is TGCAGTGCTAGGTTTCTTAAGGGTATGAACACTGAAGCTTTCTTT.

A single count supports this clonotype. The rearrangement links TRBV5-5 to TRBJ2-5; 9 bases align to TRBD2. CDR3 size: 15 residues. Germline V gives CDR1 SGHKS, CDR2 YYEKEE (reference sequence). V was clipped by 2 bases and J by 5 bases; unmatched bases: 7. CDR3 sequence reads: CASSFGGGAEETQYF. CDR3 nucleotides: TGTGCCAGCAGCTTCGGCGGGGGGGCGGAGGAGACCCAGTACTTC.

Note on this clonotype: As the CDR3 is not closed by the conserved phenylalanine or tryptophan, this likely results from a read error. V is TRBV7-8 and J is TRBJ1-5; D might be TRBD1 (5 bases). Germline V gives CDR1 SGHVS, CDR2 FQNEAQ. The CDR3 is made up of 17 amino acids. CDR3: CASILARGREGRQPQHL. CDR3 sequence (DNA): TGTGCCAGCATCTTAGCGCGGGGACGGGAGGGCCGTCAGCCCCAGCATTTG.

This clonotype was detected many times. V is TRBV5-5 and J is TRBJ2-2; possible D gene TRBD1, 5 bases. CDR1 and CDR2 (germline): SGHKS, YYEKEE (reference sequence). This CDR3 comprises 14 residues. The ends were cut back, 5 bases at V and 1 base at J, with 9 bases in the middle. CDR3 coding DNA: TGTGCCAGCAGTTTGCAGGGGAACACCGGGGAGCTGTTTTTT. Its protein is CASSLQGNTGELFF.

The gene calls are TRBV6-1 and TRBJ1-5, with D possibly TRBD1 on 6 matching bases. Germline V CDR1 and CDR2: MNHNS, SASEGT. V was trimmed by 6 bases and J by 0 bases, leaving 12 bases between them. This CDR3 is built from 15 residues. The CDR3 is CASRRTEYSNQPQHF. The CDR3 DNA reads TGTGCCAGCAGACGGACAGAGTATAGCAATCAGCCCCAGCATTTT.

J is TRBJ1-4 and V is TRBV27; no definite D call. This CDR3 has 14 residues. The V and J ends lost 6 bases and 10 bases respectively, with 18 bases between them. Germline assignment: CDR1 MNHEY and CDR2 SMNVEV (reference sequence). CDR3 in amino acids: CASRLAQTVGKLFF. As DNA, the CDR3 is TGTGCCAGCAGACTCGCACAGACGGTTGGAAAACTGTTTTTT. Using reference TRBV27 and TRBJ1-4 for the parts outside the CDR3, the full variable domain is EAQVTQNPRYLITVTGKKLTVTCSQNMNHEYMSWYRQDPGLGLRQIYYSMNVEVTDKGDVPEGYKVSRKEKRNFPLILESPSPNQTSLYFCASRLAQTVGKLFFGSGTQLSVL.

The chain joins TRBV5-1 to TRBJ1-2; 9 bases align to TRBD1. CDR1 is SGHRS, CDR2 YFSETQ, per germline. This CDR3 has 16 amino acids. Trimming removed 4 bases from V and 4 bases from J; junction bases left unmatched: 11. The CDR3 spells CASSPGQGKFGYGYTF. The CDR3 DNA reads as TGCGCCAGCAGCCCAGGACAGGGGAAATTTGGCTATGGCTACACCTTC.

This rearrangement joins TRBV7-4 to TRBJ2-2, with 11 bases that match TRBD1. The CDR3 is 16 amino acids. The J segment lost 3 bases and the V segment lost 6 bases, leaving 6 bases of the junction unmatched. From germline, CDR1 is SGHVT and CDR2 SQSDAQ. The CDR3: CASRFLDRGHTGELFF. The CDR3 DNA sequence: TGTGCCAGCAGGTTTTTGGACAGGGGGCACACCGGGGAGCTGTTTTTT.